This T cell receptor (beta chain) was sequenced in a study of CD8 T cells in Susac syndrome. The trim removed 10 bases at V and 3 bases at J, leaving 3 bases unmatched. The CDR3 sequence is 12 residues long. Per the germline V gene, CDR1 is MNHEY and CDR2 is SVGAGI. Reverse transcription of about 0.45 to 1 ug RNA used random hexamers. TCRdb itself ran the immunoSEQ multiplex PCR reads through MiXCR, one entry per CDR3 protein. The repertoire consists of more than 150,000 distinct CDR3 sequences, with roughly 95% occurring once and the leading ten covering around 0.12%. This clonotype was seen once. The rearrangement uses TRBV6-5 and TRBJ2-7; TRBD2 matches 10 bases. The clonotype originates from a human donor with Susac syndrome. The sequencing input was CD4+ T cells from PBMCs. The CDR3 loop is CATQREGYEQYF. As DNA, the CDR3 is TGTGCCACCCAGCGGGAGGGCTACGAGCAGTACTTC.